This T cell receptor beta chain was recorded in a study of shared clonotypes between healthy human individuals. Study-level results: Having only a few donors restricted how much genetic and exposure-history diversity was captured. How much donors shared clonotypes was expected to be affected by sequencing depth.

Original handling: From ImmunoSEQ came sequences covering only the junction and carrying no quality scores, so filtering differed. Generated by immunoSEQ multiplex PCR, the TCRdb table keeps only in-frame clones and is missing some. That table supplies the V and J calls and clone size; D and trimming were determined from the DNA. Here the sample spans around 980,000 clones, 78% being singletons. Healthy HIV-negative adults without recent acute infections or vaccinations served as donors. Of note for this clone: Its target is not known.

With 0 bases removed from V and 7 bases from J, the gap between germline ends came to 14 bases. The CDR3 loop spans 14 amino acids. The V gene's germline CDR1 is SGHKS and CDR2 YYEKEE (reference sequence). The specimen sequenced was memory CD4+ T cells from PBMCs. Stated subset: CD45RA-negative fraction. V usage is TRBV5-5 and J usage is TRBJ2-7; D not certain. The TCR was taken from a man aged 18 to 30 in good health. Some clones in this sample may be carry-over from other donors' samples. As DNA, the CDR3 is TGTGCCAGCAGCTTGGCCTTGACATTAGATGAGCAGTACTTC. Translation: CASSLALTLDEQYF.